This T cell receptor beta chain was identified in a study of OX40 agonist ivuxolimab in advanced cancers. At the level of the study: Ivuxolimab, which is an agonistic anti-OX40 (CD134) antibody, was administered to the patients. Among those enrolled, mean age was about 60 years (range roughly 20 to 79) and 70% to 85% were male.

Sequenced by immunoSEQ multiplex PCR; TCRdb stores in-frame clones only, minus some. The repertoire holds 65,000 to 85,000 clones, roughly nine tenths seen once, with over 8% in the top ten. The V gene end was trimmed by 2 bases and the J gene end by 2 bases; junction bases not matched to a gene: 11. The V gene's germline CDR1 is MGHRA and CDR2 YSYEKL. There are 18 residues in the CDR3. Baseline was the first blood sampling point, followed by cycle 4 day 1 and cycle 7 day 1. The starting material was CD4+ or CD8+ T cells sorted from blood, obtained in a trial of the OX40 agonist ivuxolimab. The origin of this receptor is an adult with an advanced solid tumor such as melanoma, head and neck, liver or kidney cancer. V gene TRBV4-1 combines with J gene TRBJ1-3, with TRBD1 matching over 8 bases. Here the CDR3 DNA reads TGCGCCAGCAGCCAACAAAGAAAGAGACAGGGGACTGGAAACACCATATATTTT. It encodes CASSQQRKRQGTGNTIYF.